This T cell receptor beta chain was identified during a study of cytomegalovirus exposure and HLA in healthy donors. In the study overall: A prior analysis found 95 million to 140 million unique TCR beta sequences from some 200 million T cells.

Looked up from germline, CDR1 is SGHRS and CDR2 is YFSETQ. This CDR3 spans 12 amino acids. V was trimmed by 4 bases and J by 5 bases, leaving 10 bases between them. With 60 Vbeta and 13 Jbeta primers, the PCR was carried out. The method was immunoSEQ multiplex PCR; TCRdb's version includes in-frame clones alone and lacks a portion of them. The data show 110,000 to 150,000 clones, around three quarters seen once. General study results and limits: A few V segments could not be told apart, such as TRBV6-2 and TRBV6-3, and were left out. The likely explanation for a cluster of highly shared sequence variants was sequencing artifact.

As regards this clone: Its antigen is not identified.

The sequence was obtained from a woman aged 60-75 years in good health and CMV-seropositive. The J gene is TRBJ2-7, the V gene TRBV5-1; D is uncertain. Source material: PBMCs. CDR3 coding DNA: TGCGCCAGCAGCACCAACACGAACGAGCAGTACTTC. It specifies CASSTNTNEQYF. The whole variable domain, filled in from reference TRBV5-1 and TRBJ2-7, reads KAGVTQTPRYLIKTRGQQVTLSCSPISGHRSVSWYQQTPGQGLQFLFEYFSETQRNKGNFPGRFSGRQFSNSRSEMNVSTLELGDSALYLCASSTNTNEQYFGPGTRLTVT.